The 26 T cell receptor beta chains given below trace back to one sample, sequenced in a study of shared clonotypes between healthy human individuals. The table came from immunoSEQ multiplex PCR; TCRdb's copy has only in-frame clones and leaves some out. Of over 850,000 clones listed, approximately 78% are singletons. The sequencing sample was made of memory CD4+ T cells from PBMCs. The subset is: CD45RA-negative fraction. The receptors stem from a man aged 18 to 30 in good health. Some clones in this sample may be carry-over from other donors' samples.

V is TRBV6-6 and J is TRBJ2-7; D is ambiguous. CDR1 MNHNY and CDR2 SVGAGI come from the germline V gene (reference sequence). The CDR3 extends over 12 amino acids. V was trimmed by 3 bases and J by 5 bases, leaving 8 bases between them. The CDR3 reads CASSYPGDEQYF. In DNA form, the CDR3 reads TGTGCCAGCAGTTATCCAGGCGACGAGCAGTACTTC.

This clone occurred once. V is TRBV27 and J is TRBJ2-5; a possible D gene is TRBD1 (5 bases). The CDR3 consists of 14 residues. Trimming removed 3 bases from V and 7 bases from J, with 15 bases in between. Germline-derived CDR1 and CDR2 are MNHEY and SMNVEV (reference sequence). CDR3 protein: CASSFSRGFGTQYF. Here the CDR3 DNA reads TGTGCCAGCAGTTTCTCTAGGGGCTTTGGGACCCAGTACTTC.

The CDR3, as DNA: TGTGCCAGCAGTTTGACTAGCGGGTTTTCCTACGAGCAGTACTTC. The encoded protein is CASSLTSGFSYEQYF. This chain links TRBV27 with TRBJ2-7; TRBD2 matches at 10 bases. CDR1 and CDR2 (germline): MNHEY, SMNVEV (reference sequence). J was trimmed by 1 base and V by 3 bases; bases with no gene match: 3. The CDR3 is 15 residues long.

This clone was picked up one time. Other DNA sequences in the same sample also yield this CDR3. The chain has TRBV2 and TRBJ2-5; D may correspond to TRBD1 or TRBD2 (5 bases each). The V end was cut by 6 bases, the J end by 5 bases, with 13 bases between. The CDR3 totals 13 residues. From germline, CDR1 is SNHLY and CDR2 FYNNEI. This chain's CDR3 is CASRGEGRETQYF. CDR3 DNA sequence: TGTGCCAGCAGGGGGGAAGGGCGCGAGACCCAGTACTTC.

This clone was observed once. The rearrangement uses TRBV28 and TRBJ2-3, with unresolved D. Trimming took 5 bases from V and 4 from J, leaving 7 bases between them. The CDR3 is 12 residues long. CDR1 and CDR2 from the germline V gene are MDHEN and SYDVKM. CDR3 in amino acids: CASSPDPDTQYF. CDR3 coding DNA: TGTGCCAGCAGTCCCGACCCAGATACGCAGTATTTT.

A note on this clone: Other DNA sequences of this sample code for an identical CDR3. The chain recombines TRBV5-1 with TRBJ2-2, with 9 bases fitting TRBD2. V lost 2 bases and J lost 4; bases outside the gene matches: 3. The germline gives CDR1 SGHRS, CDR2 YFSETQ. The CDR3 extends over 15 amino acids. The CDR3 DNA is TGCGCCAGCAGCTTCGCGGGAGGGGGCACCGGGGAGCTGTTTTTT. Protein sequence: CASSFAGGGTGELFF.

The CDR3 DNA follows: TGTGCCAGTAAGGACGGAGCTAGCACAGATACGCAGTATTTT. This encodes CASKDGASTDTQYF. The chain joins TRBV19 to TRBJ2-3; D not resolved. This CDR3 has 14 residues. Trimming removed 7 bases at V and 0 bases at J, with 11 bases between. Germline V gene lookup returns CDR1 LNHDA and CDR2 SQIVND (reference sequence).

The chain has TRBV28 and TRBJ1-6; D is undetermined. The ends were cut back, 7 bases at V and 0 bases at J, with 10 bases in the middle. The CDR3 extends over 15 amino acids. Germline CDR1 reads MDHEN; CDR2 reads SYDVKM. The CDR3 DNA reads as TGTGCCAGCACCGACGGGAGCTCCTATAATTCACCCCTCCACTTT. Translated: CASTDGSSYNSPLHF.

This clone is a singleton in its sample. CDR3 coding DNA: TGTGCCAGCAGCGCCCTCTCCCAACCGACAGGGGTCCAAGAGACCCAGTACTTC. This sequence encodes CASSALSQPTGVQETQYF. V usage is TRBV9 and J usage is TRBJ2-5, with 8 nucleotides matching TRBD1. The CDR3 is 18 amino acids. Germline V gene sequence: CDR1 SGDLS, CDR2 YYNGEE. V was pared by 3 bases and J by 1 base, with 14 bases of the junction left unmatched.

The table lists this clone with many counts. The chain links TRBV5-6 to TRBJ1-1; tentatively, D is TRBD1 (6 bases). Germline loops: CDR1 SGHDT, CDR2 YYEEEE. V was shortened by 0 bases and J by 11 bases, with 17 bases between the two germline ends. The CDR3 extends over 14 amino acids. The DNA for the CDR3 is TGTGCCAGCAGCTTGGTTGACAGGCCCGAGGGGGCTTTCTTT. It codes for CASSLVDRPEGAFF.

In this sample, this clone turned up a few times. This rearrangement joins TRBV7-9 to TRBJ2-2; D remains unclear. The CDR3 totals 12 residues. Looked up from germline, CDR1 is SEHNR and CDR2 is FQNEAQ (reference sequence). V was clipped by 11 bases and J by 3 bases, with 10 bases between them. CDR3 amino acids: CALGLYTGELFF. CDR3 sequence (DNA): TGTGCCCTCGGCTTGTACACCGGGGAGCTGTTTTTT.

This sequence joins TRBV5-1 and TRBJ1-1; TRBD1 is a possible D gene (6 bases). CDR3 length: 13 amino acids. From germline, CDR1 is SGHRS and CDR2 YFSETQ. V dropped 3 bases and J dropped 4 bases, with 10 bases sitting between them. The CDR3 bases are TGCGCCAGCAGCTATTCAGGGGCCACTGAAGCTTTCTTT. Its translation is CASSYSGATEAFF.

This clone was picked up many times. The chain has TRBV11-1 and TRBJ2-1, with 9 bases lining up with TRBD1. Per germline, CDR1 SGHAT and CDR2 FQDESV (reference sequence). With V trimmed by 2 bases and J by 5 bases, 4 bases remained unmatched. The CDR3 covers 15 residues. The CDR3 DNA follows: TGTGCCAGCAGCTTACTTGGACAGGGGAACAATGAGCAGTTCTTC. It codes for CASSLLGQGNNEQFF.

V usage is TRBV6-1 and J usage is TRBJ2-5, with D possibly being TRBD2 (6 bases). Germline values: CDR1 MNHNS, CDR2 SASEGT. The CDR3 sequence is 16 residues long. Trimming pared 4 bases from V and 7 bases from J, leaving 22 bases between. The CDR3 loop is CASSGGTRARSGTQYF. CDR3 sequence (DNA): TGTGCCAGCAGTGGCGGGACCCGAGCACGGTCAGGGACCCAGTACTTC.

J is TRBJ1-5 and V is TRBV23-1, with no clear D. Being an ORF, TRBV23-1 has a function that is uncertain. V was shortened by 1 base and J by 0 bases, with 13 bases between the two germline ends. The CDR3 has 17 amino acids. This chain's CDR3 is CASSQYPQEDSNQPQHF. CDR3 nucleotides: TGCGCCAGCAGTCAATACCCCCAAGAGGATAGCAATCAGCCCCAGCATTTT.

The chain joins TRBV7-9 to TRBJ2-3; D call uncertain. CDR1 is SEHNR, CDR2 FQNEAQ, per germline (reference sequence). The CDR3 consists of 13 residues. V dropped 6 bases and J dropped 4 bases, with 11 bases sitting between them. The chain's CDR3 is CASRFIEADTQYF. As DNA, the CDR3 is TGTGCCAGCAGATTTATAGAAGCAGATACGCAGTATTTT.

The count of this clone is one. This CDR3 reads CASSPVGTSGNSRSSYNEQFF. For the CDR3, the DNA is TGTGCCAGCAGCCCCGTCGGGACTAGCGGGAACAGCCGAAGCTCCTACAATGAGCAGTTCTTC. The chain links TRBV7-3 to TRBJ2-1, with 13 bases that match TRBD2. V trimming: 5 bases; J trimming: 0 bases; junction bases outside the gene matches: 16. CDR1 SGHTA and CDR2 FQGTGA come from the germline V gene. This CDR3 region has 21 residues. The variable domain in full, with the rest retrieved from reference TRBV7-3 and TRBJ2-1, is GAGVSQTPSNKVTEKGKYVELRCDPISGHTALYWYRQSLGQGPEFLIYFQGTGAADDSGLPNDRFFAVRPEGSVSTLKIQRTERGDSAVYLCASSPVGTSGNSRSSYNEQFFGPGTRLTVL.

CDR3 in amino acids: CASSLGSGRYEQYF. The CDR3 region has the DNA TGCGCCAGCAGCTTGGGTAGCGGGCGTTACGAGCAGTACTTC. The chain has TRBV5-1 and TRBJ2-7; 7 positions match TRBD2. Per germline, CDR1 SGHRS and CDR2 YFSETQ. V lost 0 bases, J lost 4 bases, and 4 bases stayed unmatched. The CDR3 extends over 14 amino acids.

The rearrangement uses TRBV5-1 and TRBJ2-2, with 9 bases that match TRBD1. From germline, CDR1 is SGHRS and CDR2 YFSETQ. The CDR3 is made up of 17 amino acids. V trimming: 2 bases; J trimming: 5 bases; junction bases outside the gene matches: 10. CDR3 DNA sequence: TGCGCCAGCAGCTTCATTCCGGGACAGGGAGCAACCGGGGAGCTGTTTTTT. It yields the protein CASSFIPGQGATGELFF.

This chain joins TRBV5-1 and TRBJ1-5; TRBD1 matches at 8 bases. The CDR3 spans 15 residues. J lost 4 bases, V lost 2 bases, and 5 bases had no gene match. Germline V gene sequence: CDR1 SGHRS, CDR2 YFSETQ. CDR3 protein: CASSFSGGGNQPQHF. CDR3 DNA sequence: TGCGCCAGCAGCTTTTCAGGGGGCGGGAATCAGCCCCAGCATTTT. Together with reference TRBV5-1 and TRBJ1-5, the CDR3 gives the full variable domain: KAGVTQTPRYLIKTRGQQVTLSCSPISGHRSVSWYQQTPGQGLQFLFEYFSETQRNKGNFPGRFSGRQFSNSRSEMNVSTLELGDSALYLCASSFSGGGNQPQHFGDGTRLSIL.

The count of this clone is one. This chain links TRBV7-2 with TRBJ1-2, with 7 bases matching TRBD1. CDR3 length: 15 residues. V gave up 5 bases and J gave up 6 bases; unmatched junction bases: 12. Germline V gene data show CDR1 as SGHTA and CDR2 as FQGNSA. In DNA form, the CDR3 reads TGTGCCAGCAGCCCCAGGAGACAGGGAGAGGATGGCTACACCTTC. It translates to CASSPRRQGEDGYTF. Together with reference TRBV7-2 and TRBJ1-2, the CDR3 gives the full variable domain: GAGVSQSPSNKVTEKGKDVELRCDPISGHTALYWYRQSLGQGLEFLIYFQGNSAPDKSGLPSDRFSAERTGGSVSTLTIQRTQQEDSAVYLCASSPRRQGEDGYTFGSGTRLTVV.

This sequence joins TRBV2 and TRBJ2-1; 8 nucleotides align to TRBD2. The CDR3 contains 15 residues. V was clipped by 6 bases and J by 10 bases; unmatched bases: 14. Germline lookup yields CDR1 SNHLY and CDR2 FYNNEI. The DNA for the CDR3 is TGTGCCAGCAGCGGAGCCGGGACTAGGGTGGGGGAGCAGTTCTTC. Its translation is CASSGAGTRVGEQFF.

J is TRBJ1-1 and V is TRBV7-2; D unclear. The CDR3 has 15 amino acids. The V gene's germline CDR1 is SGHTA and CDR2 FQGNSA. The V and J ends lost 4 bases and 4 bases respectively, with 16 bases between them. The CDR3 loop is CASSYTSGYGTEAFF. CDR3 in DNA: TGTGCCAGCAGCTACACTTCGGGGTACGGCACTGAAGCTTTCTTT.

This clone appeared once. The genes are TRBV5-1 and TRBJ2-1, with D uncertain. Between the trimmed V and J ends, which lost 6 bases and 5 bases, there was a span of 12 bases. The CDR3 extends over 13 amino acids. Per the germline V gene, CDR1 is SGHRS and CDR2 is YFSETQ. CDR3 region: CASKSDPDNEQFF. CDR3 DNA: TGCGCCAGCAAATCTGATCCCGACAATGAGCAGTTCTTC.

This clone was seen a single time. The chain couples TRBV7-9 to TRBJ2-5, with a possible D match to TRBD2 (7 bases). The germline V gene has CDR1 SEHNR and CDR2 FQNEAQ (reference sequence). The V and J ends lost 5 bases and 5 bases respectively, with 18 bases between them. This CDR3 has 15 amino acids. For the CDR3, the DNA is TGTGCCAGCAGCCCCCAGCGGGACCAGGGGGAGACCCAGTACTTC. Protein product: CASSPQRDQGETQYF.

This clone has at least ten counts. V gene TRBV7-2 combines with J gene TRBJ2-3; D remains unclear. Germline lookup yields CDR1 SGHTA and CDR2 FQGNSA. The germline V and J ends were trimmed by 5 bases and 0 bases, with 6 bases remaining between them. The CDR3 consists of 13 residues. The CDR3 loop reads CASSTDSTDTQYF. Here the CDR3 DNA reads TGTGCCAGCAGCACCGACAGCACAGATACGCAGTATTTT.